The TCR beta chain described here comes from a study of graft-versus-host responses after intestinal transplantation. V shed 6 bases and J shed 1 base, with 15 bases lying between them. Germline lookup yields CDR1 SQVTM and CDR2 ANQGSEA. The CDR3 consists of 14 residues. Sequenced by immunoSEQ multiplex PCR; TCRdb stores in-frame clones only, minus some. The table has about 18,000 clones, almost 85% seen once. This material consisted of PBMCs, taken 14 days after transplant. This receptor was obtained from a human patient who received an intestinal transplant, so some T cells may come from the graft donor. This rearrangement joins TRBV29-1 to TRBJ2-5; perhaps TRBD1 as D (5 bases). CDR3 amino acids: CSVDPTGVQETQYF. The CDR3 DNA follows: TGCAGCGTCGACCCTACAGGCGTCCAAGAGACCCAGTACTTC.